This T cell receptor beta chain was retrieved from a study of T-cell memory formation after mild COVID-19. Across the whole study: Largely, TCR clusters stayed within a single donor. The study, taken as a whole, reports: The study detected some responding clones in pre-infection memory, suggesting cross-reactive memory joined. CD4/CD8 balance held among clones contracting day 15 to 85, and later expanders leaned CD4+. CD4+ clones that contracted lay mainly in CM and EM; CD8+ ones lay in EMRA.

TCRdb used MiXCR to reprocess the 5' RACE reads, holding one entry per CDR3 protein. The table records fewer than 300,000 distinct CDR3 sequences, under 20% of them present only once. The table lists this clonotype with a few counts. Its antigen remains unknown. The sequence came from a man aged 18 to 35 who had mild COVID-19 (a few samples of this study predate the infection). Cell type and time point are not known. Sequencing input: PBMCs or a T cell subset sorted from them (not recorded which).

This CDR3 is CASSQILDTQYF. DNA of the CDR3: TGCGCCAGCAGCCAAATACTGGATACGCAGTATTTT. The J gene is TRBJ2-3, the V gene TRBV4-1; D ambiguous. Germline assignment: CDR1 MGHRA and CDR2 YSYEKL. The CDR3 is 12 residues long. Trimming took 2 bases from V and 6 from J, leaving 6 bases between them.